These 15 T cell receptor beta chains originate from one sample sequenced in a study of cytomegalovirus exposure and HLA in healthy donors. The table came from immunoSEQ multiplex PCR; TCRdb's copy has only in-frame clones and leaves some out. The data contain under 95,000 clones, roughly 94% of them singletons. The sequenced sample was PBMCs. These TCRs come from a woman aged 18-29 years in good health and CMV-seropositive.

The genes are TRBV5-1 and TRBJ1-2; possible D gene TRBD1, 6 bases. Germline lookup yields CDR1 SGHRS and CDR2 YFSETQ. CDR3 length: 15 residues. Trimming left V 3 bases short and J 2 bases short, with 14 bases between. The chain's CDR3 is CASSWGPTGNYGYTF. The CDR3 coding sequence is TGCGCCAGCAGCTGGGGCCCAACAGGGAACTATGGCTACACCTTC.

Comments on this clone: The CDR3 carries no conserved terminal phenylalanine or tryptophan, so it likely arises from a read error. The limits of the CDR3 on the DNA are not certain, so only TCRdb's listed CDR3 is given. J is TRBJ2-7 and V is TRBV5-8; the table's D call TRBD1 went unverified against the DNA. The V gene's germline CDR1 is SGHTS and CDR2 YDEGEE. The CDR3 comprises 14 residues, both ends counted. The CDR3 sequence: CASSLEMGQGPLSI.

V gene TRBV4-3 combines with J gene TRBJ2-4, with 11 bases lining up with TRBD1. The V gene end was trimmed by 2 bases and the J gene end by 5 bases; junction bases not matched to a gene: 8. This CDR3 has 17 amino acids. Germline CDR1 reads LGHNA; CDR2 reads YSLEER. This CDR3 reads CASSQIGTGGDENIQYF. CDR3 in DNA: TGCGCCAGCAGCCAAATAGGGACAGGGGGAGACGAAAACATTCAGTACTTC.

This sequence joins TRBV6-5 and TRBJ1-5, with 10 bases that match TRBD1. Losses at the gene ends were 4 bases for V and 2 bases for J; bases not matched to a gene: 5. The CDR3 runs 16 residues. Germline CDR1 is MNHEY and CDR2 is SVGAGI. CDR3 region: CASSLHGTGGNQPQHF. The CDR3 nucleotides are TGTGCCAGCAGTTTACATGGGACAGGGGGCAATCAGCCCCAGCATTTT.

On this clone itself: The junction departs from the called germline gene at one end, perhaps through a read error. This sequence joins TRBV11-2 and TRBJ2-7; D is unclear. The CDR3 has 15 amino acids. The V gene's germline CDR1 is SGHAT and CDR2 FQNNGV. CDR3 coding DNA: TGTGCCAGCAGCATAGAGACTCTTAGCTCCTACGAGCAGTACTTC. This codes for CASSIETLSSYEQYF.

This CDR3 is CASSMVHSFYEQYF. The CDR3 DNA reads as TGTGCCAGCAGCATGGTACATTCCTTCTACGAGCAGTACTTC. The rearrangement joins TRBV21-1 to TRBJ2-7; TRBD1, the D gene given by the table, was not confirmed from the DNA. TRBV21-1 is described as a pseudogene. This CDR3 has 14 residues.

The gene calls are TRBV6-1 and TRBJ1-2; unclear D gene. The V end lost 1 base, the J end lost 1 base, and 10 bases lay between the germline ends. The CDR3 spans 15 residues. CDR1 and CDR2 (germline): MNHNS, SASEGT. The CDR3 DNA follows: TGTGCCAGCAGTGAAGTCGCGAGTTATAACTATGGCTACACCTTC. Translated, it gives CASSEVASYNYGYTF.

V is TRBV6-6 and J is TRBJ2-3, with 10 bases fitting TRBD2. V dropped 0 bases and J dropped 6; count of bases not matched to a gene: 0. This CDR3 has 14 residues. The V gene's germline CDR1 is MNHNY and CDR2 SVGAGI (reference sequence). The CDR3 DNA reads as TGTGCCAGCAGTTACTCAGCGGGGGGGGATACGCAGTATTTT. This codes for CASSYSAGGDTQYF.

The chain joins TRBV7-9 to TRBJ1-3; D gene unclear. Germline V lookup: CDR1 SEHNR, CDR2 FQNEAQ (reference sequence). V was clipped by 5 bases and J by 0 bases, with 5 bases between them. The CDR3 totals 13 residues. The CDR3 region is CASSRDSGNTIYF. Written as DNA, the CDR3 is TGTGCCAGCAGCCGCGACTCTGGAAACACCATATATTTT.

V gene TRBV11-3 combines with J gene TRBJ2-7, with 9 positions matching TRBD1. The V gene end was trimmed by 5 bases and the J gene end by 4 bases; junction bases not matched to a gene: 15. Germline lookup yields CDR1 SGHNT and CDR2 YENEEA. The CDR3 length is 17 residues. CDR3 loop: CASSHQGRQGVRYEQYF. DNA for the CDR3: TGTGCCAGCAGCCATCAAGGCCGACAGGGGGTAAGGTACGAGCAGTACTTC.

CDR3 in DNA: TGTGCCAGCAGCCAAGAGGGAGGCAGGGGGCAGCCCCAGCATTTT. Translated, it gives CASSQEGGRGQPQHF. This chain joins TRBV4-2 and TRBJ1-5, with 7 bases that match TRBD1. Germline V lookup: CDR1 LGHNA, CDR2 YNFKEQ. After removal of 0 bases from V and 7 bases from J, the junction contained 6 bases not matched to a gene. The CDR3 contains 15 residues.

The chain joins TRBV19 to TRBJ1-1, with 9 bases that match TRBD1. After removal of 8 bases from V and 3 bases from J, the junction contained 7 bases not matched to a gene. The CDR3 spans 14 residues. In germline, CDR1 is LNHDA, CDR2 SQIVND (reference sequence). The CDR3 sequence is CASGLRTGDTEAFF. The CDR3 DNA reads as TGTGCCAGTGGGTTACGGACAGGGGACACTGAAGCTTTCTTT.

The chain joins TRBV6-6 to TRBJ1-2; 9 nucleotides agree with TRBD1. CDR3 length: 16 residues. Trimming took 0 bases from V and 8 from J; bases not matched to a gene: 10. CDR1 and CDR2 from the germline V gene are MNHNY and SVGAGI (reference sequence). CDR3 region: CASSYSTPTGGGGYTF. The CDR3 coding sequence is TGTGCCAGCAGTTACTCAACCCCCACAGGGGGCGGCGGCTACACCTTC.

This sequence joins TRBV27 and TRBJ2-2, with TRBD2 identical over 13 bases. The CDR3 sequence is 20 residues long. The trim removed 1 base at V and 6 bases at J, leaving 14 bases unmatched. Germline CDR1 MNHEY, CDR2 SMNVEV (reference sequence). Here the CDR3 reads CASSLWGPRTSGRLAGELFF. Here the CDR3 DNA reads TGTGCCAGCAGTTTATGGGGGCCAAGGACTAGCGGGAGATTAGCCGGGGAGCTGTTTTTT.

The V call is TRBV7-3, the J call TRBJ2-7; TRBD1 aligns across 9 bases. The germline CDR1 and CDR2 sequences are SGHTA and FQGTGA. V lost 5 bases and J lost 0; bases outside the gene matches: 5. The CDR3 is 15 amino acids. DNA of the CDR3: TGTGCCAGCAGCCGGGACAGGGCGACCTCCTACGAGCAGTACTTC. Protein product: CASSRDRATSYEQYF.